This TCR beta chain was retrieved from a study of shared clonotypes between healthy human individuals. Notes on the study in general: Sequencing depth was predicted to influence how clonotypes are shared among donors. Generation probability values for non-shared clonotypes were lower than those for clonotypes shared by all four donors.

In the case of this clone: Its antigen is undetermined.

Germline V gene sequence: CDR1 SGHRS, CDR2 YFSETQ. CDR3 length: 14 residues. V dropped 0 bases and J dropped 8 bases, with 12 bases sitting between them. For every subset, genomic DNA was evenly distributed across several immunoSEQ plates. Only in-frame clones appear in the TCRdb table, and some are missing; sequencing was by immunoSEQ multiplex PCR. The repertoire holds some 2 million clones, with just under 95% as singletons. As defined, naive CD8 cells were CD45RO-negative and positively selected for CCR7, with terminally differentiated effector memory CD45RA+ cells excluded. Sample: naive CD8+ T cells sorted from blood. The origin of this receptor is a man between 18 and 35 years old in good health. The chain employs TRBV5-1 and TRBJ2-1; D not certain. The CDR3 DNA reads TGCGCCAGCAGCTTGGTGGGTAGGATCGATGAGCAGTTCTTC. Translating gives CASSLVGRIDEQFF. Full variable domain (rest looked up from reference TRBV5-1 and TRBJ2-1): KAGVTQTPRYLIKTRGQQVTLSCSPISGHRSVSWYQQTPGQGLQFLFEYFSETQRNKGNFPGRFSGRQFSNSRSEMNVSTLELGDSALYLCASSLVGRIDEQFFGPGTRLTVL.